This is a list of T cell receptor beta chains from one sample in a study of Ad26.COV2.S vaccination and SARS-CoV-2 variants. TCRdb's copy holds only in-frame clones and misses some; the assay was immunoSEQ multiplex PCR. The sample holds 440,000 or so clones; less than 95% are singletons and the top ten take less than 5.5%. The material was peripheral blood, obtained in a trial of Ad26.COV2.S vaccine versus placebo. The receptors derive from a person between 18 and 65 years old who received the Ad26.COV2.S COVID-19 vaccine or a placebo. CDR3s include the opening cysteine and the closing phenylalanine or tryptophan. The D gene is left open where the match is weak. Only some rows state a clone size, as once, few, many or a class for expanded clones.

>NA|TRBV28|TRBD2|TRBJ2-5|12
TGTGCCAGCAATCCTGGGGAGGGTCCCCAGTACTTC
CASNPGEGPQYF
>NA|TRBV6-1|TRBD2|TRBJ2-2|17
TGTGCCAGCAGTGAAGTTATAGCGGGAGGTCTTGGCGGGGAGCTGTTTTTT
CASSEVIAGGLGGELFF
>NA|TRBV5-1|NA|TRBJ2-3|14
TGCGCCAGCAGCTTGAATACCGGGGAGGATACGCAGTATTTT
CASSLNTGEDTQYF
>NA|TRBV3-1/TRBV3-2|TRBD1|TRBJ1-1|15
TGTGCCAGCAGCCCGAAAGGGGGCGGTGGCACTGAAGCTTTCTTT
CASSPKGGGGTEAFF
>NA|TRBV19|NA|TRBJ1-2|14
TGTGCCAGTAGTATAGGGGCAGGGACATATGGCTACACCTTC
CASSIGAGTYGYTF
>few|TRBV24-1|NA|TRBJ2-3|13
TGTGCCACCAGTGACCCTTACACAGATACGCAGTATTTT
CATSDPYTDTQYF
>NA|TRBV12-3/TRBV12-4|NA|TRBJ1-1|10
TGTGCCAGCATGGAAACTGAAGCTTTCTTT
CASMETEAFF
>NA|TRBV12-3/TRBV12-4|NA|TRBJ2-7|11
TGTGCCAGCAGTCCCGGGTACGAGCAGTACTTC
CASSPGYEQYF
>NA|TRBV11-2|NA|TRBJ2-1|11
TGTGCCAGCAGCTTGGGCAATGAGCAGTTCTTC
CASSLGNEQFF
>NA|TRBV6-2/TRBV6-3|NA|TRBJ1-3|13
TGTGCCAGCAGTCGGGACCTCGGAAACACCATATATTTT
CASSRDLGNTIYF
>NA|TRBV29-1|TRBD2|TRBJ2-3|12
TGCAGCGCTGGGGAGGGGAGGGATACGCAGTATTTT
CSAGEGRDTQYF
>NA|TRBV18|NA|TRBJ1-1|14
TGTGCCAGCTCACCGGGGGTTGTGAACACTGAAGCTTTCTTT
CASSPGVVNTEAFF
>NA|TRBV5-6|TRBD2|TRBJ2-1|16
TGTGCCAGCAGCTTGGGGAGCGGGATGTCCTACAATGAGCAGTTCTTC
CASSLGSGMSYNEQFF
>few|TRBV4-2|NA|TRBJ2-7|13
TGTGCCAGCAGCCAAGAAGCTCCTTACGAGCAGTACTTC
CASSQEAPYEQYF
>NA|TRBV5-8|NA|TRBJ2-1|11
TGTGCCAGCAGCCCCCGGCGGGAGCAGTTCTTC
CASSPRREQFF
>NA|TRBV9|TRBD2|TRBJ2-1|17
TGTGCCAGCAGCGTAGTGACTTTAGCGGGATCCCTTAATGAGCAGTTCTTC
CASSVVTLAGSLNEQFF
>NA|TRBV7-3|TRBD1|TRBJ2-1|13
TGTGCCAGCAGCCTTCGCGGGGGACAGGGTAAGATCTTC
CASSLRGGQGKIF
>NA|TRBV4-1|TRBD2|TRBJ2-7|16
TGCGCCAGCAGCCAAGAAAAAAGACTAGCGGGACGCGAGCAGTACTTC
CASSQEKRLAGREQYF
>once|TRBV18|NA|TRBJ1-3|16
TGTGCCAGCTCACTAAAAGAGCCCCACTCTGGAAACACCATATATTTT
CASSLKEPHSGNTIYF
>few|TRBV7-8|NA|TRBJ1-5|14
TGTGCCAGCAGCCCCGGAGCTAGCAATCAGCCCCAGCATTTT
CASSPGASNQPQHF
>NA|TRBV19|NA|TRBJ1-5|13
TGTGCCAGTAGTCCCCCGATCGGTCAGCCCCAGCATTTT
CASSPPIGQPQHF
>NA|TRBV9|NA|TRBJ2-5|15
TGTGCCAGCAGCGTACGGGGACCTAACAAAGAGACCCAGTACTTC
CASSVRGPNKETQYF
>NA|TRBV15|NA|TRBJ2-3|15
TGTGCCACCAGCGGCCGGGGACTTAGCACAGATACGCAGTATTTT
CATSGRGLSTDTQYF
>NA|TRBV6-2/TRBV6-3|NA|TRBJ2-7|13
TGTGCCAGCAGTTCACAGGGACTATACGAGCAGTACTTC
CASSSQGLYEQYF
>NA|TRBV23-1|NA|TRBJ2-3|15
TGCGCCAGCAGCCCTGTTAGCGGATACACAGATACGCAGTATTTT
CASSPVSGYTDTQYF
>NA|TRBV18|NA|TRBJ2-7|11
TGTGCCAGCTCACCCCGGTACGAGCAGTACTTC
CASSPRYEQYF
>once|TRBV19|TRBD2|TRBJ2-2|15
TGTGCCAGTAGTATGGGACTACTTAACACCGGGGAGCTGTTTTTT
CASSMGLLNTGELFF
>NA|TRBV5-6|NA|TRBJ2-7|13
TGTGCCAGCAGCCCAATCAGCAGCTACGAGCAGTACTTC
CASSPISSYEQYF
>NA|TRBV6-6|NA|TRBJ2-5|15
TGTGCCAGCAGTTACCCGGGACGGAACCAAGAGACCCAGTACTTC
CASSYPGRNQETQYF
>NA|TRBV6-1|NA|TRBJ1-2|12
TGTGCCAGCAGTGAACGAGGGAATGGCTACACCTTC
CASSERGNGYTF
>NA|TRBV20-1|NA|TRBJ2-7|12
TGCAGTGCTAGTGGGTCGTACTACGAGCAGTACTTC
CSASGSYYEQYF
>NA|TRBV5-1|TRBD1|TRBJ1-1|14
TGCGCCAGCAGCCCGACAGGGAAGAACACTGAAGCTTTCTTT
CASSPTGKNTEAFF
>NA|TRBV29-1|TRBD1|TRBJ2-7|12
TGCAGCGCGACAGGGGGTTCGTACGAGCAGTACTTC
CSATGGSYEQYF
>NA|TRBV19|TRBD2|TRBJ2-5|14
TGTGCCAGTAGTGGGACTAGCGGACAAGAGACCCAGTACTTC
CASSGTSGQETQYF
>NA|TRBV28|NA|TRBJ2-7|17
TGTGCCAGCAGTTTCTCCCTCATCTTCTACCCCTCCTACGAGCAGTACTTC
CASSFSLIFYPSYEQYF
>NA|TRBV9|NA|TRBJ1-1|14
TGTGCCAGCAGCACCTCGACAGGTGGCACTGAAGCTTTCTTT
CASSTSTGGTEAFF
>NA|TRBV10-3|NA|TRBJ1-1|15
TGTGCCATCACTAGAGGGAGCGCCATGAACACTGAAGCTTTCTTT
CAITRGSAMNTEAFF
>NA|TRBV2|TRBD2|TRBJ2-5|13
TGTGCCAGCAGTCTAGGACTAGCGGGAGGGCCGTACTTC
CASSLGLAGGPYF
>NA|TRBV19|NA|TRBJ2-1|15
TGTGCCAGTAGCGCGGGACAAGGCTCCTTCAATGAGCAGTTCTTC
CASSAGQGSFNEQFF
>NA|TRBV19|TRBD1|TRBJ2-2|15
TGTGCCAGTAATAACTTGGACAGGGTCACCGGGGAGCTGTTTTTT
CASNNLDRVTGELFF
>NA|TRBV18|NA|TRBJ2-7|16
TGTGCCAGCTCGCAGACAGGGACTATCCGATCCTACGAGCAGTACTTC
CASSQTGTIRSYEQYF
>once|TRBV7-2|NA|TRBJ2-6|17
TGTGCCAGCAGCTTAGGTCCGTGGAACTCTGGGGCCAACGTCCTGACTTTC
CASSLGPWNSGANVLTF
>NA|TRBV7-9|TRBD2|TRBJ2-5|14
TGTGCCAGTACCCATCTTAGCGGGAGTGAGACCCAGTACTTC
CASTHLSGSETQYF
>NA|TRBV3-1/TRBV3-2|NA|TRBJ2-5|12
TGTGCCACGAGAAGGGGGCAAGAGACCCAGTACTTC
CATRRGQETQYF
>NA|TRBV27|TRBD2|TRBJ2-1|14
TGTGCCAGCGGCTCGGGGGGCTCCTACAATGAGCAGTTCTTC
CASGSGGSYNEQFF
>NA|TRBV10-3|TRBD1|TRBJ1-1|14
TGTGCCATCAGCGGGACAGGCGGAAACACTGAAGCTTTCTTT
CAISGTGGNTEAFF
>NA|TRBV19|NA|TRBJ2-4|13
TGTGCCAGTAGTATAGGAACGAAAAACATTCAGTACTTC
CASSIGTKNIQYF
>NA|TRBV15|TRBD2|TRBJ2-7|15
TGTGCCACCGCGGCAGCCTCTAGCGGCTCCTACGAGCAGTACTTC
CATAAASSGSYEQYF
>NA|TRBV9|TRBD1|TRBJ2-7|15
TGTGCCAGCAGCCCACAGGGGATTACTACGTTAGAGCAGTACTTC
CASSPQGITTLEQYF
>NA|TRBV11-3|NA|TRBJ2-5|16
TGTGCCAGCAGCTTAGGATCGCGTTCATCGGGGGAGACCCAGTACTTC
CASSLGSRSSGETQYF
>NA|TRBV30|TRBD1|TRBJ2-7|13
TGTGCCTGGAGTGCGACAGGGCTTAGCGAGCAGTACTTC
CAWSATGLSEQYF
>NA|TRBV28|TRBD2|TRBJ2-1|15
TGTGCCAGCAGCTTTCGCGGACTAGCGGGCTATGAGCAGTTCTTC
CASSFRGLAGYEQFF
>NA|TRBV12-5|NA|TRBJ2-5|17
TGTGCTAGTGGTTTGGGTTCGGGGCGGGGAAACCAAGAGACCCAGTACTTC
CASGLGSGRGNQETQYF
>NA|TRBV5-1|NA|TRBJ1-4|16
TGCGCCAGCAGCTTGGCACCACAGGGTACTAATGAAAAACTGTTTTTT
CASSLAPQGTNEKLFF
>once|TRBV7-2|TRBD1|TRBJ2-1|16
TGTGCCAGCAGCCTCCGCCGGGACAGATTCTACAATGAGCAGTTCTTC
CASSLRRDRFYNEQFF
>once|TRBV3-1/TRBV3-2|TRBD2|TRBJ2-1|15
TGTGCCAGCAGCCTACTAGCGGGAGCACTCAATGAGCAGTTCTTC
CASSLLAGALNEQFF
>NA|TRBV9|NA|TRBJ2-1|16
TGTGCCAGCAGCGTAGGGGCGAGGGGGGGCTACAATGAGCAGTTCTTC
CASSVGARGGYNEQFF
>NA|TRBV15|TRBD1|TRBJ1-1|17
TGTGCCACCAGCAGCCTCTGGACAGGGAGGGAGGATACTGAAGCTTTCTTT
CATSSLWTGREDTEAFF
>NA|TRBV5-6|TRBD1|TRBJ2-7|15
TGTGCCAGCAGCGGGACAGGGGGGCCAAATGTCGAGCAGTACTTC
CASSGTGGPNVEQYF